The present entry profiles one TCR beta chain with its context. Antigen specificity is unknown. The length of the CDR3 is 15 residues. After removal of 4 bases from V and 7 bases from J, the junction contained 4 bases not matched to a gene. Germline V gene lookup returns CDR1 SGHRS and CDR2 YFSETQ. This specimen comes from a study of T cell responses to AZD1222 COVID-19 vaccine. General study results and limits: Following two doses of AZD1222, Spike-specific TCR breadth and depth rose. Females made up more of the donors, who were largely white British, and clonal diversity may have come out too low. Nearly half of spike-specific TCRs reportedly go after variant regions that carry no mutations. The CD4 TCRs associated with vaccination extended across spike and predominated at 160-218 and 743-854.

TCRdb's table, derived via immunoSEQ multiplex PCR, lists solely in-frame clones and lacks some. The table has around 97,000 clones, 80% to 90% seen once. The TCR was taken from an adult in good health. The input for sequencing was peripheral blood, taken on day 0 of AZD1222 vaccination. The J gene is TRBJ1-6, the V gene TRBV5-1; 11 bases match TRBD1. As DNA, the CDR3 is TGCGCCAGCAGCAAGGGACAGGGGGAAAATTCACCCCTCCACTTT. Protein sequence: CASSKGQGENSPLHF.